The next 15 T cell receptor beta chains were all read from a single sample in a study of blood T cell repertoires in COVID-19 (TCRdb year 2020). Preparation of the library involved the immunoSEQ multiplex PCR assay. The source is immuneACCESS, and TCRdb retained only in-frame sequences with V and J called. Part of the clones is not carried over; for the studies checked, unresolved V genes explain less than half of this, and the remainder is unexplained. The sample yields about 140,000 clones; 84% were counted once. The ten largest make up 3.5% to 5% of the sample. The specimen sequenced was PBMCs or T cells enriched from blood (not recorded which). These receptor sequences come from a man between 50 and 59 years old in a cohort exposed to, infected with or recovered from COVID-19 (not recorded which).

For the CDR3, the DNA is TGCGCCAGCAGCTTGTCCAGGGTAACGCACAATGAGCAGTTCTTC. The encoded protein is CASSLSRVTHNEQFF. V gene TRBV5-1 combines with J gene TRBJ2-1; the D gene is possibly TRBD1 (5 bases). Germline V gene sequence: CDR1 SGHRS, CDR2 YFSETQ. The CDR3 is 15 amino acids. The V end was cut by 1 base, the J end by 5 bases, with 13 bases between. Looking up the rest from reference TRBV5-1 and TRBJ2-1 gives the full variable domain: KAGVTQTPRYLIKTRGQQVTLSCSPISGHRSVSWYQQTPGQGLQFLFEYFSETQRNKGNFPGRFSGRQFSNSRSEMNVSTLELGDSALYLCASSLSRVTHNEQFFGPGTRLTVL.

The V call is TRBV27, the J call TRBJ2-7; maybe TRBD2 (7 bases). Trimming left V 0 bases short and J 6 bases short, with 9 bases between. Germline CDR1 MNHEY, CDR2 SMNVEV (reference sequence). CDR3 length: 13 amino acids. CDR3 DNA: TGTGCCAGCAGTTTATCGGGGGGGGCCGAGCAGTACTTC. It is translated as CASSLSGGAEQYF.

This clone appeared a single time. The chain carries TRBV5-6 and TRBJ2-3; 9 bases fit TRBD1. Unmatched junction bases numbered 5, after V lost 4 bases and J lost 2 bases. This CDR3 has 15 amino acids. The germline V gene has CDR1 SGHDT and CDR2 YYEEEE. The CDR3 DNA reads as TGTGCCAGCAGCAAGGACAGGGGCCTCACAGATACGCAGTATTTT. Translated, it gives CASSKDRGLTDTQYF.

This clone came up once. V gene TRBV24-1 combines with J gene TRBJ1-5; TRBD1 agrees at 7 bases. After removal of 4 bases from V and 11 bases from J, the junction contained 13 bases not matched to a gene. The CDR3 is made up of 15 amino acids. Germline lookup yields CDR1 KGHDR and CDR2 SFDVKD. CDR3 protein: CATSDIDRARVSQHF. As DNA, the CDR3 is TGTGCCACCAGTGACATCGACAGGGCGAGGGTGTCCCAGCATTTT.

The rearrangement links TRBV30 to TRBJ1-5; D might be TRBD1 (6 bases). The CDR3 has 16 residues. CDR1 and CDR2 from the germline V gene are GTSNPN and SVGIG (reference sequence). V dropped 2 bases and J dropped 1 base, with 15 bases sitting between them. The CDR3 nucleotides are TGTGCCTGGAGTCCGGACAGCGGCCCCAGCAATCAGCCCCAGCATTTT. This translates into CAWSPDSGPSNQPQHF.

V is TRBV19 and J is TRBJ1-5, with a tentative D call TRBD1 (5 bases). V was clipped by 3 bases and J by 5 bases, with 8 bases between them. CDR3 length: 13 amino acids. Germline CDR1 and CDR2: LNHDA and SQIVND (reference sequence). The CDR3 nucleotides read TGTGCCAGTAGTATCCAGGGCTATCAGCCCCAGCATTTT. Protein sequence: CASSIQGYQPQHF.

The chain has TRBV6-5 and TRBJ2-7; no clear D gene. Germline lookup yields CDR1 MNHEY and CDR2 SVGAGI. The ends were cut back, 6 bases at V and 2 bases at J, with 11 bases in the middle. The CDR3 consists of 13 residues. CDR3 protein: CASSAAPTYEQYF. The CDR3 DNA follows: TGTGCCAGCAGCGCGGCACCTACCTACGAGCAGTACTTC.

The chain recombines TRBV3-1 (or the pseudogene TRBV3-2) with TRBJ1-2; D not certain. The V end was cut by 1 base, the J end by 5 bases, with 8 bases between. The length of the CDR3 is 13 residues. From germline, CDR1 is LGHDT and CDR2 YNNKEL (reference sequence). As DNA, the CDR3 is TGTGCCAGCAGCCAAGCGATCGGGTATGGCTACACCTTC. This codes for CASSQAIGYGYTF.

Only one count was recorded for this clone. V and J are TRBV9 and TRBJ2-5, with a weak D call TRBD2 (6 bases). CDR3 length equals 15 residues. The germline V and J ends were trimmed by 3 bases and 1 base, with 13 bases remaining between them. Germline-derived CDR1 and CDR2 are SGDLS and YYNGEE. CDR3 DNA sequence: TGTGCCAGCAGCGGCCCACCGGGAGTCCAAGAGACCCAGTACTTC. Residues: CASSGPPGVQETQYF.

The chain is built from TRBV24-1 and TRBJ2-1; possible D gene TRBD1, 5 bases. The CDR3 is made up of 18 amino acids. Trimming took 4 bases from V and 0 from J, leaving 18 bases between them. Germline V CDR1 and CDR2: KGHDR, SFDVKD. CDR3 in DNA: TGTGCCACCAGTGACCCCCAGGGCGGTGTCAGCTCCTACAATGAGCAGTTCTTC. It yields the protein CATSDPQGGVSSYNEQFF.

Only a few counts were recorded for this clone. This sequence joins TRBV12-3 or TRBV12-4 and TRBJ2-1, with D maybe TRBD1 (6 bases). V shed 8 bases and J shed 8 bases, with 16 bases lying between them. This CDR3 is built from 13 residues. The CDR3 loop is CASVYLQGYEQFF. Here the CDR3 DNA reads TGTGCCAGCGTATACCTACAGGGCTATGAGCAGTTCTTC.

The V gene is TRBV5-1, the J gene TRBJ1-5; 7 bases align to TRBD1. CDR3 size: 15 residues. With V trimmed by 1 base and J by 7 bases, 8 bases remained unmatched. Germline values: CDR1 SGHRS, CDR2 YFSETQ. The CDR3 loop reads CASSLMTGKAQPQHF. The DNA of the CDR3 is TGCGCCAGCAGCTTGATGACAGGGAAGGCCCAGCCCCAGCATTTT. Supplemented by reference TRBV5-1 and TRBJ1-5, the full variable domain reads KAGVTQTPRYLIKTRGQQVTLSCSPISGHRSVSWYQQTPGQGLQFLFEYFSETQRNKGNFPGRFSGRQFSNSRSEMNVSTLELGDSALYLCASSLMTGKAQPQHFGDGTRLSIL.

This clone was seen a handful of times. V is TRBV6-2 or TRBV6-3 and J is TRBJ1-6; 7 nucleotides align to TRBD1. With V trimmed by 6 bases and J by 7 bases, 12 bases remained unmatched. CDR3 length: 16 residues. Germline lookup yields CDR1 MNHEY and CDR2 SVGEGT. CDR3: CASRPMTGSGNSPLHF. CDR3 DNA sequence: TGTGCCAGCAGACCTATGACAGGGTCTGGGAATTCACCCCTCCACTTT.

CDR3 region: CASSGAYQVGGNQPQHF. The CDR3 bases are TGCGCCAGCAGTGGGGCTTACCAGGTGGGGGGTAATCAGCCCCAGCATTTT. This sequence joins TRBV10-2 and TRBJ1-5, with D possibly being TRBD1 (5 bases). This CDR3 spans 17 amino acids. V lost 4 bases and J lost 4, with 20 bases in between. Per the germline V gene, CDR1 is WSHSY and CDR2 is SAAADI.

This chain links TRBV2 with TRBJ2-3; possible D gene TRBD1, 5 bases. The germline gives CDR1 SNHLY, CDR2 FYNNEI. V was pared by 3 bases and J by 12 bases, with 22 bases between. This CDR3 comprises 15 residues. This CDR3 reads CASSDTTAGPYTQYF. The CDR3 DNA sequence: TGTGCCAGCAGTGATACGACGGCAGGGCCTTACACCCAGTATTTT.